This T cell receptor (beta chain) was identified during a study of vaccination effects on CD4 cells after COVID-19. Under the ViraFEST assay, PBMC were stimulated with viral peptide pools so that antigen-specific CD4+ T cells expanded. Sequencing was performed afterwards. Culture lasted about 10 days before CD4+ T cell isolation. Two-dose vaccination with either BNT162b2 or mRNA-1273 was given to the participants. The germline V and J ends were trimmed by 1 base and 1 base, with 9 bases remaining between them. The CDR3 is made up of 15 amino acids. Germline CDR1 is SGHKS and CDR2 is YYEKEE (reference sequence). Findings of the study overall: Relatively few convalescent patients took part in the study, which had no early post-infection timepoints.

The table came from immunoSEQ multiplex PCR; TCRdb's copy has only in-frame clones and leaves some out. The sample carries under 85,000 clones, roughly 73% recorded once. Comments on this clone: Its antigen remains unidentified.

This chain uses TRBV5-5 with TRBJ1-3; D is unclear. The receptor was derived from a human donor who received a COVID-19 vaccine. Sequenced material: CD4+ T cells from PBMCs cultured with HCoV-OC43 spike peptides, taken after COVID-19 vaccination. Subset reported: HCoV-OC43 spike overlapping peptide pool stimulation. The CDR3 protein is CASSLQVMSGNTIYF. The CDR3 DNA is TGTGCCAGCAGCTTGCAGGTTATGTCTGGAAACACCATATATTTT.